This TCR beta chain was captured in a study of blood T cell repertoires in COVID-19. On the study more broadly: Samples representing acute and convalescent COVID-19 were sourced from the United States, Italy and Spain. T cells, B-cell-depleted T cells, or PBMCs supplied cDNA or gDNA.

Germline V gene sequence: CDR1 SGHTA, CDR2 FQGTGA. The CDR3 is 14 residues long. V lost 4 bases and J lost 4, with 10 bases in between. Per the authors' pipeline: Nucleated cell counts were estimated from reference gene primer amplification. TCRdb's table, derived via immunoSEQ multiplex PCR, lists solely in-frame clones and lacks some. That table is the source of V, J and clone size, and D and trimming were worked out from the DNA. The repertoire holds more than 60,000 clones, with about 86% as singletons. Sequencing used peripheral blood. This receptor was identified in a man aged 50 to 59 with active COVID-19. V gene TRBV7-3 combines with J gene TRBJ2-2, with unresolved D. DNA of the CDR3: TGTGCCAGCAGCTATACGTCGGTCACCGGGGAGCTGTTTTTT. This sequence encodes CASSYTSVTGELFF.